The subject of this entry is one T cell receptor beta chain. Its binding antigen is unknown. The sample holds no much larger clone one base away, and base qualities are not on file. This entry is derived from a study of cytomegalovirus exposure and HLA in healthy donors (dated by TCRdb to between 2016 and 2019). At the level of the whole study: In an earlier analysis of approximately 640 of the donors, roughly 300 Gb of sequence data and 120 million or so unique TCR beta sequences from about 179 million T cells were reported. The later analysis used no new phenotypic data to find candidate immune exposures, relying instead on TCR beta sequences and their occurrence across donors. Every repertoire in the discovery cohort had been generated on one and the same sequencing platform. The study combined high-throughput TCR immunosequencing, statistical association of individual TCRs with disease status, and machine learning to predict cytomegalovirus infection status. Typing coverage differed by locus: A, B, C, DRB1 and DQB1 were typed in roughly 629-640 donors, DQA1 in 522, DPA1 in 606, and DPB1 in 400 to 480. Of the roughly 430 genotyped donors, roughly 85% fell in the genetic ancestry cluster associated with self-reported Caucasian donors. The T cell repertoires of several hundred subjects were profiled by immunosequencing and related to cytomegalovirus serostatus. Donor age, sex, ethnicity and CMV serostatus were collected together with the repertoire data. An early release that covered more than 550 HLA-typed donors contained approximately 300 gigabases of sequencing data and approximately 85 million unique TCR sequences. HLA typing covered class I and class II loci at four-digit resolution. Genome-wide SNP genotypes for about 65% of the roughly 670 donors were used in a later genetic analysis, which treated that subset as a discovery cohort. The study was designed to test whether signatures of past pathogen exposure could be identified by cataloging public T cell receptors. To study patterns of TCR occurrence, a later analysis re-analyzed previously published TCR beta repertoires from 650 to 750 donors and added high-resolution HLA genotyping. Along with the approximately 650-subject first cohort, a separate validation cohort of approximately 110 different subjects was used. About five DR-DQ haplotypes were treated as single units for association and clustering because of strong linkage in the cohort. On average, around 200,000 unique TCR beta nucleotide sequences were sequenced per donor among a few hundred genotyped donors of the cohort, with roughly 19% of those sequences being non-productive. An earlier analysis of nearly 600 of the donors applied high-throughput TCR beta sequencing to assess whether each TCR beta V gene segment acted as functional or pseudogenic.

Overall results and qualifications from the work: Correlated functional status among segregating V segments might reflect linkage disequilibrium, but an unknown experimental factor could not be ruled out. According to a later genetic analysis, donors in an Asian-associated ancestry cluster had fewer N-insertions in productive TCRs than the approximately 710-donor mean. In a later analysis, TCR association rates were found to vary across HLA loci, with the most associated TCRs seen for DRB1 alleles and the fewest for HLA-C alleles. An earlier analysis of some 590 of the donors showed that most TCR beta V segments appeared in productive rearrangements either about 90% or about 30% of the time, which broadly matched IMGT annotations. A later genetic analysis associated a missense DCLRE1C variant with V-gene and J-gene trimming of TCR beta chains, and an independent cohort replicated the association. The 87-base-pair reads could not distinguish some IMGT-functional V segments, including TRBV6-2 and TRBV6-3, so those segments were excluded. Over 15 rarely observed V segments, including chromosome 9 orphons, were excluded from the earlier analysis of several hundred of the donors because counts were too low. It was suggested by the authors that the approach could potentially be generalized to other disease states and immunological phenotypes. A further reported finding was that TCR beta sequences accurately predicted the HLA-A and HLA-B alleles for most subjects in the first cohort. A later analysis found that most CMV-associated TCR beta chains appeared HLA-restricted, with HLA associations seemingly driven largely by CMV exposure. Strong co-occurrence of HLA alleles, especially DR and DQ, made assigning TCR associations to individual alleles difficult. Immune exposure information for the cohort was limited to CMV serostatus. A later analysis found that HLA-associated TCR beta chains were more clonally expanded and had lower generation probabilities than equally common non-associated chains. The presence/absence analyses assumed that sequencing depth was roughly uniform across donors, and that assumption may not be true. The classifier was reported to diagnose cytomegalovirus status with high specificity and sensitivity in both the original cohort and the validation cohort. A few of the identified cytomegalovirus-associated TCR beta chains were confirmed in vitro to be specific for cytomegalovirus antigens. A cluster of highly shared sequence variants was judged likely to represent a technical artifact of the sequencing pipeline. A later analysis reported that several top co-occurrence clusters appeared linked to parvovirus B19, influenza, CMV and Epstein-Barr virus. A total of around 150 TCR beta chains were listed by the study as associated with cytomegalovirus. Most TCR sequences were observed very rarely across donors, whereas some public TCRs were present in many individuals. Because HLA typing was missing for some donors at each locus, association tests included only the typed subset. This cohort had only TCR beta chains sequenced, and the lack of alpha or paired-chain data limited which features could be detected. In a later analysis, 16,951 TCR beta sequences were associated with specific HLA alleles at a false discovery rate of 0.05.

Germline trimming amounts to 1 base on V and 6 bases on J, with 4 as the count of junction bases outside the gene matches. For CDR1 and CDR2, the germline V gene lists SGHRS and YFSETQ. Spanning cysteine to phenylalanine, the CDR3 consists of 13 amino acids. The CDR3 DNA has 39 bases and is translated from base 1. The library was generated by the immunoSEQ multiplex PCR assay. For the multiplex PCR, a mixture combining 60 forward primers for TCR Vbeta segments and 13 reverse primers for TCR Jbeta segments was used. A multiplex PCR assay on genomic DNA amplified the CDR3 region of rearranged TCR beta genes. The Illumina HiSeq System was used to sequence the amplified TCR beta libraries as 87-base-pair reads. On the study's bioinformatics: In a later analysis, tens of millions of unique TCR beta chains were counted across the 666 repertoires, and roughly 10 million of these chains were shared by at least two donors. To remove PCR and sequencing errors, raw reads were error-corrected and collapsed into unique sequences using a nearest-neighbor algorithm that merged closely related sequences. To assign V, D and J gene segments, CDR3 sequences were aligned to IMGT reference sequences. Each retained sequence needed at least a six-nucleotide match to both a V gene segment and a J gene segment. A rearrangement was called productive if the CDR3 had no stop codons and remained in frame with V and J, and every other rearrangement was called non-productive. Following IMGT convention, CDR3 was defined as the stretch from the second conserved V-encoded cysteine up to the conserved J-encoded phenylalanine. The earlier analysis of 500 to 650 of the donors excluded any sequence lacking an unambiguous match to a single V gene segment. In an earlier analysis of more than 500 of the donors, a V segment was called functional when productive rearrangements were above 56.7%, and segregating when the standard deviation between donors exceeded 5%. To diagnose cytomegalovirus status from the catalog of TCR beta chain sequences, a statistical classification framework was built. A later analysis assigned V and J genes by comparing TCR nucleotide sequences with IMGT/GENE-DB human TR gene sequences. The TCRdist pipeline was used in a later analysis to assign CDR3 sequences and most-parsimonious VDJ recombination scenarios. In a later analysis, each TCR beta chain was defined by its CDR3 amino acid sequence together with its V-gene family, and reads without a unique V-gene family were excluded. A later analysis removed 592 highly shared, low-generation-probability nucleotide sequences to deal with suspected cross-contamination and a sequencing artifact. For each public chain, a later analysis derived a clonal expansion index from normalized ranks of inferred template counts within each repertoire. Generation probabilities in a later analysis came from a VDJ recombination model fitted to out-of-frame rearrangements, and those results were checked against IGoR. In a later analysis, TCR-TCR, TCR-HLA and TCR-CMV co-occurrence was scored with hypergeometric tests, and a repertoire-size bias correction was applied to TCR pairs. False discovery rates were estimated in a later analysis by permuting HLA or CMV assignments 20 times. In a later analysis, co-occurring TCRs were grouped using DBSCAN, and TCRdist sequence similarity was added for clustering within HLA-allele-positive subsets. Repertoires with fewer than 30,000 or more than 120,000 public chains were left out of co-occurrence clustering, as were roughly five repertoires with anomalous nucleotide sharing. TCRdb took over this immuneACCESS table, retaining in-frame rearrangements with V and J assigned. Such tables are incomplete; in checked studies, under half of the missing clones stem from an unresolved V gene, and the remainder is unexplained. The DNA was the basis for D and trimming; V, J and clone size are from that table. The sample records 90,000 to 130,000 clones, about 86% of which are singletons. Together, the top ten hold more than 1.5% of the sample.

The cohort was made up of about 610 healthy bone marrow donors. At the time of sampling, every cohort member was nominally healthy, though immune exposures that went unrecorded were likely present. The donor was CMV seronegative and was included in the group of a few hundred seronegative cohort members. Every donor gave a peripheral blood sample, and the peripheral blood mononuclear cells from that sample were used for TCR beta sequencing. The Qiagen DNeasy Blood Extraction Kit was used to extract genomic DNA from the blood cell samples. What was sequenced was PBMCs. The chain is encoded by TRBV5-1 joined to TRBJ2-7; TRBD1 lines up with 7 middle nucleotides. The receptor's source is a man in his forties or fifties in good health and CMV-seronegative. The DNA sequence reads TGCGCCAGCAGCTTGCAGTCAGGGGGCGAGCAGTACTTC. The translation is CASSLQSGGEQYF.